The present entry profiles one T cell receptor beta chain with its context. The V end was cut by 1 base, the J end by 6 bases, with 13 bases between. The CDR3 covers 15 residues. CDR1 and CDR2 (germline): SNHLY, FYNNEI. Authors' data handling: The assay estimated nucleated cells by amplifying reference gene primers. Using immunoSEQ multiplex PCR, the repertoire was profiled, and TCRdb retains in-frame clones only, with some absent. Clone size and the V and J calls come from that table; the DNA yielded D and trimming. In the table there are approximately 250,000 clones, approximately 86% of which are singletons. This sample was included in a study of blood T cell repertoires in COVID-19. Across the study: The United States, Italy and Spain provided the acute and convalescent COVID-19 samples. Nucleic acid was either cDNA or gDNA, and it came from T cells, B-cell-depleted T cells, or PBMCs.

The specimen sequenced was peripheral blood. The source of this sequence is a woman in her fifties or sixties with active or convalescent COVID-19. J is TRBJ1-5 and V is TRBV2; D might be TRBD1 (6 bases). The CDR3 protein is CASSEGSRGGQPQHF. As DNA, the CDR3 is TGTGCCAGCAGTGAAGGATCCAGGGGTGGTCAGCCCCAGCATTTT.